These 13 T cell receptor beta chains were all obtained from the same sample, sequenced in a study of CD4 T cells in relation to SARS-CoV-2 and coronaviruses (dated by TCRdb to the early 2020s). The antigens these receptors bind are not known. Library method: the immunoSEQ multiplex PCR assay. This is the immuneACCESS table as TCRdb keeps it, with only in-frame sequences that have V and J called. A part of the clones is gone; compared with another copy, unresolved V genes explain less than half, and the rest is unexplained. The sample table shows about 36,000 clones, and 70% to 85% are seen once. The ten top clones hold 6.6% of the sample. The sample taken for sequencing was naive CD4+ T cells from PBMCs, cultured in vitro. Per the publication, the cell subset or site label means: naive CD4+ T cells isolated by negative enrichment. Receptors originate from an adult with COVID-19.

This chain links TRBV6-6 with TRBJ2-5, with TRBD2 as a possible D gene (7 bases). Per the germline V gene, CDR1 is MNHNY and CDR2 is SVGAGI (reference sequence). Trimming removed 9 bases from V and 1 base from J, with 12 bases in between. This CDR3 region has 13 residues. The CDR3 DNA reads as TGTGCCAGTCAGCGGGACACCCAAGAGACCCAGTACTTC. Translation: CASQRDTQETQYF.

This chain uses TRBV9 with TRBJ1-1, with 9 positions matching TRBD1. The germline CDR1 and CDR2 sequences are SGDLS and YYNGEE. The V gene end was trimmed by 0 bases and the J gene end by 5 bases; junction bases not matched to a gene: 11. This CDR3 contains 17 residues. The CDR3 spells CASSVGGTGRRGTEAFF. In DNA, the CDR3 is TGTGCCAGCAGCGTAGGCGGGACAGGGAGGAGGGGAACTGAAGCTTTCTTT.

The genes are TRBV14 and TRBJ2-1; 7 bases fit TRBD2. CDR1 and CDR2 (germline): SGHDN, FVKESK. Trimming at V came to 5 bases and at J to 13 bases, leaving 20 bases not matched to a gene. The CDR3 is 16 amino acids. The CDR3 region has the DNA TGTGCCAGCAGCGAAAGGGTTCTACTAGCGATGGGAGTTCAGTTCTTC. It translates to CASSERVLLAMGVQFF. Combining the CDR3 with reference TRBV14 and TRBJ2-1 gives the whole variable domain EAGVTQFPSHSVIEKGQTVTLRCDPISGHDNLYWYRRVMGKEIKFLLHFVKESKQDESGMPNNRFLAERTGGTYSTLKVQPAELEDSGVYFCASSERVLLAMGVQFFGPGTRLTVL.

The rearrangement joins TRBV7-2 to TRBJ1-2, with no clear D. Trimming shortened V by 7 bases and J by 8 bases, and 11 bases separated the two germline ends. CDR1 is SGHTA and CDR2 is FQGNSA in the germline V gene. There are 11 residues in the CDR3. The CDR3 region has the DNA TGTGCCAGCACCGAAATCCGGGGCTACACCTTC. Encoded protein: CASTEIRGYTF.

This clone has more than one count but fewer than ten. The chain couples TRBV7-8 to TRBJ1-6; D not resolved. CDR1 SGHVS and CDR2 FQNEAQ come from the germline V gene. The CDR3 runs 15 residues. Trimming took off 2 bases at V and 10 bases at J, with 15 bases between the two ends. The chain's CDR3 is CASSLSGGEFSPLHF. In DNA, the CDR3 is TGTGCCAGCAGCTTATCAGGAGGAGAGTTCTCACCCCTCCACTTT.

The chain combines TRBV7-9 with TRBJ2-7; possible D gene TRBD1, 6 bases. V gave up 5 bases and J gave up 1 base, with 12 bases separating them. The CDR3 is 14 residues long. CDR1 SEHNR and CDR2 FQNEAQ come from the germline V gene (reference sequence). The CDR3 DNA reads as TGTGCCAGCAGCGGACCGGGACAATCCTACGAGCAGTACTTC. Its translation is CASSGPGQSYEQYF.

CDR3 in amino acids: CASSSNTDTQYF. The CDR3 DNA reads TGTGCCAGCAGCTCTAACACAGATACGCAGTATTTT. The chain is built from TRBV7-3 and TRBJ2-3; D not certain. The CDR3 spans 12 residues. Germline V gives CDR1 SGHTA, CDR2 FQGTGA. The germline V and J ends were trimmed by 4 bases and 2 bases, with 4 bases remaining between them.

The gene calls are TRBV5-4 and TRBJ2-3; 10 nucleotides agree with TRBD2. The germline V gene has CDR1 SGHNT and CDR2 YYREEE (reference sequence). CDR3 length: 15 amino acids. V dropped 4 bases and J dropped 5; count of bases not matched to a gene: 7. The CDR3 spells CASSTYLAGVDTQYF. The CDR3 DNA reads TGTGCCAGCAGCACCTACCTAGCGGGAGTAGATACGCAGTATTTT.

The chain is built from TRBV5-6 and TRBJ2-7, with 10 bases identical to TRBD1. Germline loops: CDR1 SGHDT, CDR2 YYEEEE. V dropped 4 bases and J dropped 2; count of bases not matched to a gene: 6. This CDR3 is built from 15 residues. The CDR3 loop is CASSLAGTGAYEQYF. DNA of the CDR3: TGTGCCAGCAGCCTCGCCGGGACAGGGGCCTACGAGCAGTACTTC.

The chain joins TRBV18 to TRBJ2-7; TRBD1 matches at 8 bases. This CDR3 comprises 16 residues. Trimming took 1 base from V and 2 from J; bases not matched to a gene: 7. Germline V lookup: CDR1 KGHSH, CDR2 LQKENI. CDR3 in amino acids: CASSPRGQVNPYEQYF. The CDR3 DNA follows: TGTGCCAGCTCACCACGGGGACAGGTAAATCCCTACGAGCAGTACTTC.

This sequence joins TRBV15 and TRBJ2-3; 9 bases agree with TRBD1. The V segment lost 4 bases and the J segment 4 bases; nucleotides outside the gene matches: 6. The CDR3 loop spans 15 amino acids. Germline lookup yields CDR1 LNHNV and CDR2 YYDKDF (reference sequence). Here the CDR3 reads CATSIQQGASDTQYF. The DNA for the CDR3 is TGTGCCACCAGCATACAACAGGGGGCCTCAGATACGCAGTATTTT.

The chain is built from TRBV4-1 and TRBJ2-1, with 10 positions matching TRBD2. J lost 3 bases, V lost 1 base, and 3 bases had no gene match. CDR1 and CDR2 from the germline V gene are MGHRA and YSYEKL. The CDR3 is made up of 16 amino acids. The CDR3 region is CASSQVASGSYNEQFF. The CDR3 nucleotides are TGCGCCAGCAGCCAAGTCGCTAGCGGGAGCTACAATGAGCAGTTCTTC.

This clone came up once. The chain couples TRBV28 to TRBJ2-3; 11 bases are a match to TRBD1. Germline values: CDR1 MDHEN, CDR2 SYDVKM. V lost 6 bases and J lost 5; bases outside the gene matches: 4. There are 14 residues in the CDR3. The CDR3 region is CASRRTGGRDTQYF. For the CDR3, the DNA is TGTGCCAGCAGACGGACAGGGGGCAGAGATACGCAGTATTTT.